Listed below are T cell receptor beta chains from one sample, sequenced in a study of cytomegalovirus exposure and HLA in healthy donors. The repertoire was sequenced with immunoSEQ multiplex PCR; TCRdb's copy has only in-frame clones and lacks some. The sample yields 100,000 or so clones, 65% seen once. Material: PBMCs. The receptors shown here come from a man between 25 and 39 years old in good health and CMV-seropositive. CDR3s include the opening cysteine and the closing phenylalanine or tryptophan. The D gene is left open where the match is weak. Clone sizes are given selectively: once, few, many, or a class where the clone is expanded.

16 | TRBJ2-3 | NA | TRBD2 | TRBV4-1 | CASSQDRLAIPDTQYF | TGCGCCAGCAGCCAAGATCGACTAGCGATCCCCGATACGCAGTATTTT
14 | TRBJ2-7 | NA | TRBD1 | TRBV5-1 | CASSWTGESYEQYF | TGCGCCAGCAGCTGGACAGGGGAATCCTACGAGCAGTACTTC
13 | TRBJ2-7 | NA | NA | TRBV6-1 | CASSGGQPLEQYF | TGTGCCAGCAGTGGGGGGCAGCCCCTCGAGCAGTACTTC
16 | TRBJ1-1 | once | TRBD1 | TRBV4-1 | CASSQPWDRAGTEAFF | TGCGCCAGCAGCCAGCCCTGGGACAGGGCCGGCACTGAAGCTTTCTTT
13 | TRBJ2-7 | NA | NA | TRBV2 | CASSEAPSYEQYF | TGTGCCAGCAGTGAGGCACCATCCTACGAGCAGTACTTC
13 | TRBJ1-1 | few | NA | TRBV7-9 | CASNLGSLAEAFF | TGTGCCAGCAACCTAGGCAGTTTAGCTGAAGCTTTCTTT
14 | TRBJ2-1 | NA | NA | TRBV6-5 | CASAPGMAYNEQFF | TGTGCCAGCGCCCCCGGGATGGCCTACAATGAGCAGTTCTTC
15 | TRBJ1-4 | NA | NA | TRBV5-4 | CASSLALGSNEKLFF | TGTGCCAGCAGCTTGGCCCTAGGGAGTAATGAAAAACTGTTTTTT
13 | TRBJ2-5 | NA | TRBD1 | TRBV29-1 | CSVEAHRGETQYF | TGCAGCGTTGAAGCCCACAGGGGAGAGACCCAGTACTTC
15 | TRBJ2-1 | few | TRBD2 | TRBV27 | CASSGGLSSYNEQFF | TGTGCCAGTAGCGGGGGCTTAAGCTCCTACAATGAGCAGTTCTTC
14 | TRBJ1-6 | NA | NA | TRBV5-5 | CASSLLQGNSPLHF | TGTGCCAGCAGCTTGCTACAGGGCAATTCACCCCTCCACTTT
14 | TRBJ1-1 | NA | NA | TRBV9 | CASSVGTVNTEAFF | TGTGCCAGCAGCGTAGGGACAGTGAACACTGAAGCTTTCTTT
17 | TRBJ2-5 | once | TRBD2 | TRBV11-2 | CASSSGTSGGARETQYF | TGTGCCAGCAGCTCGGGGACTAGCGGGGGGGCGAGGGAGACCCAGTACTTC
16 | TRBJ1-1 | NA | NA | TRBV5-1 | CASSLDPRGSYTEAFF | TGCGCCAGCAGCTTGGATCCCAGGGGTTCCTACACTGAAGCTTTCTTT